Each of the 32 T cell receptor beta chains below was sequenced from the same sample in a study of vaccination and CD4 T cells after COVID-19. These receptors lack a known antigen. Noted treatment: approximately 11-day PBMC culture with coronavirus spike peptide pools or control peptides (ViraFEST assay). Cultured CD4+ T-cell DNA underwent Oncomine TCR Beta short-read sequencing. One entry per CDR3 protein, called by TCRdb with MiXCR from the PCR reads. This table holds around 20,000 distinct CDR3 sequences, approximately 40% found once. This specimen consisted of CD4+ T cells from blood, cultured in vitro, obtained before SARS-CoV-2 vaccination. Receptors were obtained from a human donor who had recovered from COVID-19.

The CDR3 here is CASSPRPPQGTLPNEQFF. The DNA for the CDR3 is TGTGCCAGCAGCCCTCGGCCCCCCCAGGGGACGTTGCCCAATGAGCAGTTCTTC. The chain has TRBV7-6 and TRBJ2-1; D possibly corresponds to TRBD1 (6 bases). The CDR3 is 18 residues long. Germline CDR1 is SGHVS and CDR2 is FNYEAQ. The V gene lost 5 bases and the J gene lost 6 bases, with 26 bases spanning the gap.

This chain uses TRBV4-2 with TRBJ2-7; the match to TRBD1 covers 7 bases. CDR3 length equals 16 residues. Germline CDR1 is LGHNA and CDR2 is YNFKEQ. V gave up 0 bases and J gave up 1 base; unmatched junction bases: 6. The CDR3 DNA follows: TGTGCCAGCAGCCAAGAATTTGGGACAGTTTCCTACGAGCAGTACTTC. Encoded protein: CASSQEFGTVSYEQYF.

The chain recombines TRBV27 with TRBJ2-3; D unclear. This CDR3 contains 14 residues. Deletions cut 6 bases from V and 6 bases from J, with 16 bases between. Germline V CDR1 and CDR2: MNHEY, SMNVEV (reference sequence). This CDR3 is CASSLNSLPDTQYF. CDR3 coding DNA: TGTGCCAGCAGCTTGAATTCCCTGCCCGATACGCAGTATTTT.

This clonotype was picked up a small number of times. The V and J genes are TRBV12-3 or TRBV12-4 and TRBJ1-1; D is undetermined. This CDR3 region has 13 residues. V was shortened by 3 bases and J by 2 bases, with 7 bases between the two germline ends. CDR3 coding DNA: TGTGCCAGCAGTTTGAACAGAAACACTGAAGCTTTCTTT. The encoded protein is CASSLNRNTEAFF.

The chain uses TRBV28 and TRBJ2-3; 11 bases line up with TRBD2. The CDR3 contains 16 residues. The V segment lost 5 bases and the J segment 1 base; nucleotides outside the gene matches: 5. The V gene's germline CDR1 is MDHEN and CDR2 SYDVKM. In DNA form, the CDR3 reads TGTGCCAGCAGTCCAGAGACTAGCGGGGGCACAGATACGCAGTATTTT. It encodes CASSPETSGGTDTQYF. Drawing the rest from reference TRBV28 and TRBJ2-3, the complete variable domain is DVKVTQSSRYLVKRTGEKVFLECVQDMDHENMFWYRQDPGLGLRLIYFSYDVKMKEKGDIPEGYSVSREKKERFSLILESASTNQTSMYLCASSPETSGGTDTQYFGPGTRLTVL.

This clonotype was counted only a few times. This sequence joins TRBV19 and TRBJ2-7, with D hard to call. V lost 0 bases to trimming and J lost 1 base, with 10 bases between them. The germline gives CDR1 LNHDA, CDR2 SQIVND (reference sequence). CDR3 size: 15 residues. The CDR3 sequence is CASSIDLSTSYEQYF. The CDR3 region has the DNA TGTGCCAGTAGTATAGATCTCTCGACATCCTACGAGCAGTACTTC.

V gene TRBV27 combines with J gene TRBJ2-5; 7 bases fit TRBD2. In germline, CDR1 is MNHEY, CDR2 SMNVEV (reference sequence). CDR3 size: 13 residues. Germline trimming cut 1 base from V and 7 bases from J; bases unmatched to any gene: 3. The CDR3 sequence: CASSLLPSGTQYF. Here the CDR3 DNA reads TGTGCCAGCAGTTTATTACCTAGCGGGACCCAGTACTTC.

The rearrangement joins TRBV24-1 to TRBJ2-1; D might be TRBD2 (6 bases). V was trimmed by 5 bases and J by 12 bases, leaving 22 bases between them. The germline CDR1 and CDR2 sequences are KGHDR and SFDVKD. The CDR3 extends over 15 amino acids. The CDR3 here is CATSGGGRDASGQFF. In DNA form, the CDR3 reads TGTGCCACCAGTGGGGGAGGCAGGGACGCCTCCGGGCAGTTCTTC.

The chain uses TRBV27 and TRBJ2-5; 14 bases map to TRBD2. The CDR3 covers 17 residues. V trimming: 0 bases; J trimming: 5 bases; junction bases outside the gene matches: 5. Germline CDR1 and CDR2: MNHEY and SMNVEV (reference sequence). The chain's CDR3 is CASSLSRGLAGGETQYF. As DNA, the CDR3 is TGTGCCAGCAGTTTATCGAGAGGACTAGCGGGGGGTGAGACCCAGTACTTC.

The rearrangement uses TRBV6-2 or TRBV6-3 and TRBJ2-1; 7 bases are shared with TRBD2. CDR3 size: 17 residues. After removal of 5 bases from V and 4 bases from J, the junction contained 14 bases not matched to a gene. Germline loops: CDR1 MNHEY, CDR2 SVGEGT. The CDR3 sequence: CASSPGEGKGRYNEQFF. The DNA of the CDR3 is TGTGCCAGCAGTCCGGGGGAGGGCAAAGGGAGATACAATGAGCAGTTCTTC.

This chain uses TRBV11-1 with TRBJ2-5; 7 bases are shared with TRBD1. This CDR3 is 16 amino acids long. From germline, CDR1 is SGHAT and CDR2 FQDESV (reference sequence). V lost 3 bases to trimming and J lost 2 bases; unmatched junction nucleotides: 9. The CDR3 DNA sequence: TGTGCCAGCAGCTTGTCGTTCAGGGGGTTTCAAGAGACCCAGTACTTC. This encodes CASSLSFRGFQETQYF.

This chain links TRBV27 with TRBJ2-4; 9 positions agree with TRBD2. This CDR3 has 17 amino acids. The V segment lost 4 bases and the J segment 1 base; nucleotides outside the gene matches: 8. The V gene's germline CDR1 is MNHEY and CDR2 SMNVEV (reference sequence). Here the CDR3 reads CASSSGTSRTAKNIQYF. In DNA, the CDR3 is TGTGCCAGCAGTTCCGGGACTAGCCGGACGGCCAAAAACATTCAGTACTTC.

This sequence joins TRBV6-1 and TRBJ1-3; D not certain. This CDR3 is 15 amino acids long. Germline V gene sequence: CDR1 MNHNS, CDR2 SASEGT. Trimming stripped 3 bases from V and 4 bases from J, with 13 bases between. The CDR3 protein is CASSEIALEGNTIYF. The CDR3 DNA is TGTGCCAGCAGTGAGATTGCACTAGAAGGAAACACCATATATTTT.

This clonotype was seen a handful of times. This sequence joins TRBV5-6 and TRBJ1-1, with no clear D. The CDR3 runs 13 residues. The germline gives CDR1 SGHDT, CDR2 YYEEEE. V shed 1 base and J shed 1 base, with 5 bases lying between them. The CDR3 DNA reads TGTGCCAGCAGCTTGCCGGGGAACACTGAAGCTTTCTTT. Translated, it gives CASSLPGNTEAFF. Full variable domain (rest looked up from reference TRBV5-6 and TRBJ1-1): DAGVTQSPTHLIKTRGQQVTLRCSPKSGHDTVSWYQQALGQGPQFIFQYYEEEERQRGNFPDRFSGHQFPNYSSELNVNALLLGDSALYLCASSLPGNTEAFFGQGTRLTVV.

This chain connects TRBV7-2 to TRBJ2-1, with 7 bases identical to TRBD2. This CDR3 is built from 16 residues. Looked up from germline, CDR1 is SGHTA and CDR2 is FQGNSA. V lost 1 base, J lost 4 bases, and 7 bases stayed unmatched. The chain's CDR3 is CASSLVLLAGYNEQFF. CDR3 nucleotides: TGTGCCAGCAGCTTAGTCCTTTTAGCGGGTTACAATGAGCAGTTCTTC.

Written as DNA, the CDR3 is TGTGCCAGCAGTTTATGGTCCGGACAGGGGGCGGGAAATGAGCAGTTCTTC. Amino acid sequence: CASSLWSGQGAGNEQFF. The chain joins TRBV27 to TRBJ2-1, with 11 bases lining up with TRBD1. The V gene's germline CDR1 is MNHEY and CDR2 SMNVEV (reference sequence). The CDR3 totals 17 residues. The J segment lost 7 bases and the V segment lost 1 base, leaving 9 bases of the junction unmatched.

This clonotype was found a few times. V and J are TRBV12-3 or TRBV12-4 and TRBJ1-2; 7 bases map to TRBD1. V lost 5 bases, J lost 3 bases, and 3 bases stayed unmatched. CDR3 length: 13 amino acids. For the CDR3, the DNA is TGTGCCAGCAGTCCCGGGACAGACTATGGCTACACCTTC. Its translation is CASSPGTDYGYTF.

V gene TRBV27 combines with J gene TRBJ1-2, with a weak D call TRBD1 (6 bases). V gave up 9 bases and J gave up 4 bases, with 18 bases separating them. The V gene's germline CDR1 is MNHEY and CDR2 SMNVEV (reference sequence). The CDR3 has 14 amino acids. The CDR3 DNA is TGTGCCAGTACATCTTCGGGGGCCGGCTATGGCTACACCTTC. Translated: CASTSSGAGYGYTF.

By its share, this clonotype is medium-sized (0.01 to 0.1%). The chain has TRBV20-1 and TRBJ1-5, with D perhaps matching TRBD1 (6 bases). The CDR3 is 14 amino acids. Germline V CDR1 and CDR2: DFQATT, SNEGSKA (reference sequence). V was pared by 6 bases and J by 2 bases, with 14 bases between. The CDR3 bases are TGCAGTGCCGGGGGCGATTATGGCAATCAGCCCCAGCATTTT. This translates into CSAGGDYGNQPQHF.

There are a few counts of this clonotype. V gene TRBV6-1 combines with J gene TRBJ2-3; D might be TRBD2 (5 bases). The ends were cut back, 6 bases at V and 14 bases at J, with 15 bases in the middle. The CDR3 has 11 amino acids. The germline CDR1 and CDR2 sequences are MNHNS and SASEGT. The CDR3 region is CASRELEAGYF. In nucleotides, the CDR3 is TGTGCCAGCAGGGAACTAGAGGCCGGGTATTTT.

The chain couples TRBV28 to TRBJ1-5; D perhaps matches TRBD1 (5 bases). The CDR3 consists of 15 residues. Trimming removed 7 bases from V and 0 bases from J, with 13 bases in between. Per the germline V gene, CDR1 is MDHEN and CDR2 is SYDVKM. The DNA of the CDR3 is TGTGCCAGCACCGACGGGGGTTATAGCAATCAGCCCCAGCATTTT. Its protein product is CASTDGGYSNQPQHF.

This clonotype has only a few counts. The chain joins TRBV7-8 to TRBJ1-1; 8 bases line up with TRBD1. The germline V gene has CDR1 SGHVS and CDR2 FQNEAQ. V dropped 0 bases and J dropped 4; count of bases not matched to a gene: 10. The CDR3 runs 17 residues. CDR3 bases: TGTGCCAGCAGCTTAGCGCGGACAGGGAGGGTGAGCACTGAAGCTTTCTTT. Protein: CASSLARTGRVSTEAFF.

The chain has TRBV6-5 and TRBJ2-7; possibly TRBD1 for D (7 bases). Deletions cut 0 bases from V and 4 bases from J, with 10 bases between. Germline lookup yields CDR1 MNHEY and CDR2 SVGAGI. The CDR3 runs to 14 residues. CDR3 sequence: CASSYSEGAYEQYF. DNA for the CDR3: TGTGCCAGCAGTTACTCGGAGGGGGCGTACGAGCAGTACTTC.

The chain has TRBV5-1 and TRBJ2-2, with TRBD2 identical over 12 bases. Germline assignment: CDR1 SGHRS and CDR2 YFSETQ. The CDR3 consists of 17 residues. With 4 bases clipped from V and 1 base from J, the junction kept 5 bases outside the gene matches. In DNA form, the CDR3 reads TGCGCCAGCAGCGCGACTAGCGGGGGCCTGAACACCGGGGAGCTGTTTTTT. It translates to CASSATSGGLNTGELFF.

The chain uses TRBV6-4 and TRBJ2-3; no firm D call. Germline CDR1 MRHNA, CDR2 SNTAGT. The CDR3 covers 16 residues. V lost 0 bases to trimming and J lost 6 bases, with 16 bases between them. In DNA form, the CDR3 reads TGTGCCAGCAGTGACTCGGGTGTAAGTTCAATGGATACGCAGTATTTT. Residues: CASSDSGVSSMDTQYF.

V is TRBV6-1 and J is TRBJ1-2; D unresolved. This CDR3 has 13 residues. Trimming shortened V by 5 bases and J by 4 bases, and 11 bases separated the two germline ends. CDR1 is MNHNS and CDR2 is SASEGT in the germline V gene. The CDR3 protein is CASSRDTFYGYTF. The CDR3 region has the DNA TGTGCCAGCAGTAGAGACACGTTCTATGGCTACACCTTC.

Within the sample, this clonotype is medium-sized. The chain employs TRBV27 and TRBJ2-5, with D perhaps matching TRBD2 (6 bases). V lost 10 bases and J lost 4, with 16 bases in between. The V gene's germline CDR1 is MNHEY and CDR2 SMNVEV (reference sequence). The CDR3 length is 13 residues. The CDR3 loop reads CATRMGGGETQYF. In DNA, the CDR3 is TGTGCCACCAGGATGGGGGGTGGAGAGACCCAGTACTTC.

This clonotype came up a few times. The chain has TRBV23-1 and TRBJ1-2; 8 bases line up with TRBD1. TRBV23-1 counts as an open reading frame of uncertain function. V lost 10 bases to trimming and J lost 2 bases; unmatched junction nucleotides: 6. The CDR3 runs to 13 residues. The CDR3, as DNA: TGCGCCAAGGGACAGGCGACAAACTATGGCTACACCTTC. Its translation: CAKGQATNYGYTF.

The chain couples TRBV28 to TRBJ1-5, with a possible D match to TRBD1 (5 bases). The V and J ends lost 0 bases and 2 bases respectively, with 11 bases between them. CDR1 is MDHEN and CDR2 is SYDVKM in the germline V gene. This CDR3 is built from 16 residues. In DNA form, the CDR3 reads TGTGCCAGCAGTTTATGGAGGGGCTCGGGCAATCAGCCCCAGCATTTT. This codes for CASSLWRGSGNQPQHF.

In its sample, this clonotype is medium-sized. The chain is built from TRBV20-1 and TRBJ1-6; 8 nucleotides agree with TRBD1. Germline V gene lookup returns CDR1 DFQATT and CDR2 SNEGSKA (reference sequence). The CDR3 totals 14 residues. The V segment lost 7 bases and the J segment 7 bases; nucleotides outside the gene matches: 9. The CDR3 is CSGYQGAGNSPLHF. The CDR3, as DNA: TGCAGTGGTTATCAGGGGGCCGGGAATTCACCCCTCCACTTT.

The chain carries TRBV19 and TRBJ2-2; possibly TRBD1 or TRBD2 for D (5 bases each). The CDR3 covers 13 residues. The V end was cut by 5 bases, the J end by 8 bases, with 12 bases between. Germline CDR1 reads LNHDA; CDR2 reads SQIVND (reference sequence). The CDR3 DNA is TGTGCCAGTAGTGTGGGGGAGTTTGGGGAGCTGTTTTTT. It codes for CASSVGEFGELFF.

This clonotype has a handful of counts. The chain links TRBV7-8 to TRBJ1-5, with D tentatively TRBD1 (6 bases). The CDR3 totals 15 residues. With 5 bases removed from V and 3 bases from J, the gap between germline ends came to 14 bases. Germline assignment: CDR1 SGHVS and CDR2 FQNEAQ. CDR3 nucleotide sequence: TGTGCCAGCAGCATTTCGGACAGCCTCAATCAGCCCCAGCATTTT. Amino acids: CASSISDSLNQPQHF.